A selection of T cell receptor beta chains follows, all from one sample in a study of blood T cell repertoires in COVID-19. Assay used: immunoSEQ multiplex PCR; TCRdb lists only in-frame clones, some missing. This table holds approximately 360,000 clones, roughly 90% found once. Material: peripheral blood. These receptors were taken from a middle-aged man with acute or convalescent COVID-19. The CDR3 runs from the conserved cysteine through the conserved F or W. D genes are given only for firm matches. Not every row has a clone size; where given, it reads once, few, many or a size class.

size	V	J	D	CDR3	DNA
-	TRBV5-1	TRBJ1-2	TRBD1	CASSLSGGADGYTF	TGCGCCAGCAGCTTGTCAGGGGGCGCAGATGGCTACACCTTC
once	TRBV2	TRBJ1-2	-	CASSEFGGGYGYTF	TGTGCCAGCAGTGAGTTTGGGGGCGGCTATGGCTACACCTTC
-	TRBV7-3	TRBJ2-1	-	CASSLTGRGEQFF	TGTGCCAGCAGCTTAACGGGTAGGGGTGAGCAGTTCTTC
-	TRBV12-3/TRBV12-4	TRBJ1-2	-	CASSERGYGYTF	TGTGCCAGCAGTGAGCGGGGCTATGGCTACACCTTC
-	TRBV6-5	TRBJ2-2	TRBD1	CASSYSPGGDTGELFF	TGTGCCAGCAGTTACTCTCCAGGGGGCGACACCGGGGAGCTGTTTTTT
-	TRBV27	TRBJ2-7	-	CASSLSSRREQYF	TGTGCCAGCAGTTTATCGTCCCGGCGGGAGCAGTACTTC
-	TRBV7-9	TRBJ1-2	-	CASSSRAGPNYGYTF	TGTGCCAGCAGCTCTAGGGCGGGGCCTAACTATGGCTACACCTTC
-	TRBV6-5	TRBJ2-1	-	CASSYSAQGFHNEQFF	TGTGCCAGCAGTTACTCGGCACAGGGCTTTCACAATGAGCAGTTCTTC
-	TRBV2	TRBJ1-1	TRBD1	CASRKGTGKTEAFF	TGTGCCAGCAGAAAGGGGACAGGGAAGACTGAAGCTTTCTTT
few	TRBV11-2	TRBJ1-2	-	CASSPEGRLGGYTF	TGTGCCAGCAGCCCGGAGGGGCGGCTTGGTGGCTACACCTTC
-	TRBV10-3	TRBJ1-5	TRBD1	CAISGDRGNQPQHF	TGTGCCATCAGTGGGGACAGGGGCAATCAGCCCCAGCATTTT
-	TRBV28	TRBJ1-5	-	CASSSFPDSPKNNQPQHF	TGTGCCAGCAGTTCTTTCCCGGACAGCCCCAAAAACAATCAGCCCCAGCATTTT
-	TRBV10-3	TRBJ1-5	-	CAISEADRRNQPQHF	TGTGCCATCAGTGAGGCAGACAGACGCAATCAGCCCCAGCATTTT
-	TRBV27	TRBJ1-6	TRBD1	CASSSSGGYNSPLHF	TGTGCCAGCAGTTCCTCAGGGGGGTATAATTCACCCCTCCACTTT
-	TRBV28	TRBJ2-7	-	CASSMPGLSRNRTRGRYEQYF	TGTGCCAGCAGTATGCCGGGACTCAGCAGGAACCGCACCAGAGGGAGGTACGAGCAGTACTTC
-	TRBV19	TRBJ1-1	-	CASSIQLGLSVAGAFF	TGTGCCAGTAGTATACAACTCGGGTTATCCGTCGCCGGAGCTTTCTTT
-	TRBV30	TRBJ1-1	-	CAGGPSNTEAFF	TGTGCCGGCGGGCCTTCGAACACTGAAGCTTTCTTT
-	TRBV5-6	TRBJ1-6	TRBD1	CASSTRTGGNSPLHF	TGTGCCAGCAGCACCCGGACAGGGGGCAATTCACCCCTCCACTTT
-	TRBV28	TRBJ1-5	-	CASSTSGAYSNQPQHF	TGTGCCAGCAGTACTAGTGGAGCGTATAGCAATCAGCCCCAGCATTTT
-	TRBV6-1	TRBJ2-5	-	CASSDRARQGAQYF	TGTGCCAGCAGTGATAGGGCCCGTCAAGGGGCCCAGTACTTC
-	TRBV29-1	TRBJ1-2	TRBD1	CSAPRTGGHYGYTF	TGCAGCGCACCACGGACAGGGGGACACTATGGCTACACCTTC
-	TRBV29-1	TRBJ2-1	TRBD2	CSVEDPMRGSEQFF	TGCAGCGTTGAAGATCCGATGCGGGGGTCTGAGCAGTTCTTC
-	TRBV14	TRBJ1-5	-	CASSQGTMDQPQHF	TGTGCCAGCAGCCAAGGGACAATGGATCAGCCCCAGCATTTT
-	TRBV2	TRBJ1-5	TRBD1	CVSGQGDNQPQHF	TGTGTATCGGGACAGGGAGACAATCAGCCCCAGCATTTT
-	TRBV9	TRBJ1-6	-	CASSVDAYNSPLHF	TGTGCCAGCAGCGTAGATGCGTATAATTCACCCCTCCACTTT
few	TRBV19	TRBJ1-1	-	CASSPNREGAEAFF	TGTGCCAGTAGTCCCAACAGGGAGGGAGCTGAAGCTTTCTTT
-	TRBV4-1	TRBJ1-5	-	CASSPVGGLSNQPQHF	TGCGCCAGCAGTCCGGTGGGAGGTTTGAGCAATCAGCCCCAGCATTTT
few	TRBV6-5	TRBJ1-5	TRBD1	CASRKQRGHQPQHF	TGTGCCAGCAGGAAACAGAGGGGGCATCAGCCCCAGCATTTT